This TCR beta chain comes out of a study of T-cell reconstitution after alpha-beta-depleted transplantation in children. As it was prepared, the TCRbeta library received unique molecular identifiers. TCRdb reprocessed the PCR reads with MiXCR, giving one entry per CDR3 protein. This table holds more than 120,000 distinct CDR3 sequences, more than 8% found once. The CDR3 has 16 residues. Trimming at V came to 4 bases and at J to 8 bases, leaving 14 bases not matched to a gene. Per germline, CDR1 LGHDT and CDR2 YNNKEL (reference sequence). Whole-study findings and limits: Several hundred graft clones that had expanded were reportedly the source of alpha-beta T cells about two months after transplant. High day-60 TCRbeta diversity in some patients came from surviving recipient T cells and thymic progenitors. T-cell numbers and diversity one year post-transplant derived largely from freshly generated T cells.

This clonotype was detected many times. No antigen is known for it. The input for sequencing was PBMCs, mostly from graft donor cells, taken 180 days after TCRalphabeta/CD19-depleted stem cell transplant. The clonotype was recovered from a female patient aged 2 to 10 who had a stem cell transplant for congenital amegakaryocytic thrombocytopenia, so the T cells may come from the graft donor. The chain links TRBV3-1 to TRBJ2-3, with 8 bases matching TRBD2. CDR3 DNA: TGTGCCAGCAGCCCGCGCCCAACGGGGGGGCATGTTACGCAGTATTTT. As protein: CASSPRPTGGHVTQYF.